This TCR beta chain stems from a study of shared clonotypes between healthy human individuals. General study points: Blood was the only sampled material, and tissue repertoires likely differ.

Concerning this clone itself: What it binds is unknown.

Extraction of genomic DNA in unsorted samples used about 90 million PBMCs. CDR1 is SQVTM and CDR2 is ANQGSEA in the germline V gene. The length of the CDR3 is 17 residues. V lost 1 base and J 0 bases, leaving 16 bases between the germline ends. Only in-frame clones appear in the TCRdb table, and some are missing; sequencing was by immunoSEQ multiplex PCR. The sample includes hundreds of thousands of clones, about 80% of them seen just once. The receptor was derived from a woman in her forties in good health. Some clones in this sample may be carry-over from other donors' samples. The sequencing input was PBMCs. This chain joins TRBV29-1 and TRBJ2-1; D is possibly TRBD2 (5 bases). CDR3 nucleotide sequence: TGCAGCGTTGAAGGGGGAGAGGGATTAAGCTCCTACAATGAGCAGTTCTTC. Its translation is CSVEGGEGLSSYNEQFF.